The 7 T cell receptor beta chains presented below share a single source sample, sequenced in a study of T cell repertoires in cytomegalovirus infection. No cognate antigen is known for these TCRs. TCRdb passed the reads through MiXCR, listing each CDR3 protein once. The sample records more than 85,000 distinct CDR3 sequences, approximately 28% being singletons. The sequencing here drew on CD8+ T cells from cultured PBMCs, taken from culture after CMV antigen stimulation. The receptors stem from a human donor in good health (CMV status not recorded). Some clones in this sample may be carry-over from other donors' samples.

The rearrangement uses TRBV29-1 and TRBJ2-1; no reliable D call. CDR3 length: 14 residues. Trimming took off 3 bases at V and 0 bases at J, with 9 bases between the two ends. Germline V gene data show CDR1 as SQVTM and CDR2 as ANQGSEA. CDR3 residues: CSVDHYSSYNEQFF. CDR3 in DNA: TGCAGCGTTGACCACTACAGCTCCTACAATGAGCAGTTCTTC.

The chain is built from TRBV7-9 and TRBJ1-6; 7 bases map to TRBD1. Per germline, CDR1 SEHNR and CDR2 FQNEAQ (reference sequence). The CDR3 has 17 amino acids. Trimming cost V 5 bases and J 2 bases; bases outside gene matches: 9. CDR3: CASSETGASPYNSPLHF. The CDR3, as DNA: TGTGCCAGCAGCGAAACAGGGGCCTCACCCTATAATTCACCCCTCCACTTT.

This clonotype was counted between two and nine times. The chain carries TRBV19 and TRBJ1-6; D gene ambiguous. V lost 7 bases and J lost 8, with 21 bases in between. Looked up from germline, CDR1 is LNHDA and CDR2 is SQIVND (reference sequence). The CDR3 has 16 residues. CDR3 coding DNA: TGTGCCAGTAACCACCTGGGAAGCGCGGCATATTCACCCCTCCACTTT. Translating it yields CASNHLGSAAYSPLHF.

This clonotype has a handful of counts. This chain connects TRBV27 to TRBJ1-6, with 7 bases matching TRBD1. CDR1 MNHEY and CDR2 SMNVEV come from the germline V gene (reference sequence). This CDR3 has 14 residues. V lost 4 bases to trimming and J lost 6 bases; unmatched junction nucleotides: 3. CDR3 sequence reads: CASSSGTANSPLHF. The DNA for the CDR3 is TGTGCCAGCAGTTCCGGGACAGCTAATTCACCCCTCCACTTT.

In its sample, this clonotype was seen many times. The chain carries TRBV7-2 and TRBJ2-5; 7 bases map to TRBD2. CDR1 is SGHTA, CDR2 FQGNSA, per germline. The CDR3 length is 14 residues. V shed 8 bases and J 5 bases; nucleotides not matched to a gene: 11. The CDR3 bases are TGTGCCAGCCGCAGGCGGGGAGGGAAGGAGACCCAGTACTTC. Translation gives CASRRRGGKETQYF.

This clonotype turned up a few times. V usage is TRBV12-3 or TRBV12-4 and J usage is TRBJ2-7; D is unresolved. V dropped 3 bases and J dropped 5 bases, with 8 bases sitting between them. This CDR3 is built from 12 residues. CDR3 loop: CASSFVKDEQYF. CDR3 in DNA: TGTGCCAGCAGTTTCGTTAAGGACGAGCAGTACTTC.

This chain links TRBV14 with TRBJ2-7, with 8 bases that match TRBD2. The length of the CDR3 is 15 residues. CDR1 and CDR2 from the germline V gene are SGHDN and FVKESK. V lost 1 base, J lost 3 bases, and 5 bases stayed unmatched. For the CDR3, the DNA is TGTGCCAGCAGCCAAGGGTCCGGGGGGGGCTACGAGCAGTACTTC. Protein sequence: CASSQGSGGGYEQYF.